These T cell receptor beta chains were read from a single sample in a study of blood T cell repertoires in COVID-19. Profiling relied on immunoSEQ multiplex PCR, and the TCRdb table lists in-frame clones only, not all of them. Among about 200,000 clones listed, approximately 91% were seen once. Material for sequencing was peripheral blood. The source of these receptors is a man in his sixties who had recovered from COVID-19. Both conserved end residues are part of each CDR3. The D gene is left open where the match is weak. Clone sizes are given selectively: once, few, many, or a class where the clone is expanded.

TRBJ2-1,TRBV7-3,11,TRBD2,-,TGTGCCAGCAGCTTCGGGGGGGAGCAGTTCTTC,CASSFGGEQFF
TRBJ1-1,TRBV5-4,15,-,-,TGTGCCAGCAGCGCTGGCCAGATGATGAACACTGAAGCTTTCTTT,CASSAGQMMNTEAFF
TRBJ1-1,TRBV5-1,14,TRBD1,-,TGCGCCAGCAGCTTACAGGGGGGATCTACTGAAGCTTTCTTT,CASSLQGGSTEAFF
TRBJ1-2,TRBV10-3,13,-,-,TGTGCCATCAGTGAAACAGGGAAATATGGCTACACCTTC,CAISETGKYGYTF
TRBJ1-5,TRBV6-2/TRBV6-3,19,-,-,TGTGCCAGCAGTTACTTTCCTAAATGGCCAGGGCAGGGCAATCAGCCCCAGCATTTT,CASSYFPKWPGQGNQPQHF
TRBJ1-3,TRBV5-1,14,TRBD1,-,TGCGCCAGCAGCTCCGGGACAGCTGGAAACACCATATATTTT,CASSSGTAGNTIYF
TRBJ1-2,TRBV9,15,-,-,TGTGCCAGCAGCGTCGCCAGGGGTACGAACTATGGCTACACCTTC,CASSVARGTNYGYTF
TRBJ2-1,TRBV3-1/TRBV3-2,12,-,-,TGTGCCAGCAGCCAAGTAGCCCCTGAGCAGTTCTTC,CASSQVAPEQFF
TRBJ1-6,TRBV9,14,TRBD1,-,TGTGCCAGCAGCCGACAGGGGTGGGATTCACCCCTCCACTTT,CASSRQGWDSPLHF
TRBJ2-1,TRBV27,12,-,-,TGTGCCTCCCGCATCGTTGCAGGTGAGCAGTTCTTC,CASRIVAGEQFF
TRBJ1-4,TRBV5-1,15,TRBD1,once,TGCGCCAGCAGCTTGGCGGGGACAGGGTATGAAAAACTGTTTTTT,CASSLAGTGYEKLFF
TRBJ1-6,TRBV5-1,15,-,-,TGCGCCAGCAGCTTGGTAGGGGGAAGTAATTCACCCCTCCACTTT,CASSLVGGSNSPLHF
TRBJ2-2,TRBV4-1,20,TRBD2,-,TGCGCCAGCAGCCAAAAGGGGGGGACTAGCGGGAGGTGGAACACCGGGGAGCTGTTTTTT,CASSQKGGTSGRWNTGELFF
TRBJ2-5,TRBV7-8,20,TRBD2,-,TGTGCCAGCAGCACTAACCCCGGACTAGCGGGAGGGCCCAACCAAGAGACCCAGTACTTC,CASSTNPGLAGGPNQETQYF
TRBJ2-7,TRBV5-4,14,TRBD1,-,TGTGCCAGCAGCTTGGTTGTGACAGGGGGCGAGCAGTACTTC,CASSLVVTGGEQYF
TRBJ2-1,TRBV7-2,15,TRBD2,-,TGTGCCAGCAGCTTCACTAGCGGGGGGCACAATGAGCAGTTCTTC,CASSFTSGGHNEQFF
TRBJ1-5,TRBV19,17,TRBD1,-,TGTGCCAGTAGTAGGGGACAGGGGGCTGGGGGCAATCAGCCCCAGCATTTT,CASSRGQGAGGNQPQHF
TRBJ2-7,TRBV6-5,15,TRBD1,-,TGTGCCAGCAGCCCCTGGACAGGGAGCTCCTACGAGCAGTACTTC,CASSPWTGSSYEQYF
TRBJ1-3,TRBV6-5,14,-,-,TGTGCCAGCACCCCCCCCGGGGGAGGAAACACCATATATTTT,CASTPPGGGNTIYF
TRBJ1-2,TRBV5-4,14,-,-,TGTGCCAGCAGCCACCCCGGGGAGGGCCCTGGCTACACCTTC,CASSHPGEGPGYTF
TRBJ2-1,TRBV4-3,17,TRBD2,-,TGCGCCAGCAGCCTCGAACGGGTCCTAGCGGGCAACAATGAGCAGTTCTTC,CASSLERVLAGNNEQFF
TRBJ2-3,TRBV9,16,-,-,TGTGCCAGCAGCGTTTATTCTGGGCCTAGCACAGATACGCAGTATTTT,CASSVYSGPSTDTQYF
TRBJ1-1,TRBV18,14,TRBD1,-,TGTGCCAGCTCACCACCGGCCAGGGGGATTGAAGCTTTCTTT,CASSPPARGIEAFF